This entry describes one T cell receptor (beta chain). The antigen is unknown. This sample stems from a study of T cells in tuberculosis. About the study: The T cells targeted glucose monomycolate, a mycobacterial lipid, via CD1B.

This sample's time point: new active TB diagnosis, blood taken before or within 7 days of starting treatment. Study results and limitations: Smaller distances to GMM-specific TCRs suggested their expansion in active tuberculosis.

Germline CDR1 reads LNHDA; CDR2 reads SQIVND (reference sequence). Trimming cost V 4 bases and J 4 bases, with 11 bases left between them. The CDR3 spans 13 residues. Sequenced by immunoSEQ multiplex PCR; TCRdb stores in-frame clones only, minus some. The table has roughly 35,000 clones, roughly 94% seen once; the top ten hold roughly 6.4%. This clonotype was sampled from an adult with tuberculosis. Some clones in this sample may be carry-over from other donors' samples. V and J are TRBV19 and TRBJ2-7; D not resolved. This material consisted of PBMCs, taken at tuberculosis diagnosis. CDR3 region: CASSTSPDYEQYF. The CDR3 DNA follows: TGTGCCAGTAGTACCAGTCCCGATTACGAGCAGTACTTC.